This TCR beta chain was identified during a study of early T cells in non-severe SARS-CoV-2 infection. The CDR3 sequence is 17 residues long. V lost 3 bases to trimming and J lost 0 bases, with 18 bases between them. Germline CDR1 SGDLS, CDR2 YYNGEE. In TCRdb, the 5' RACE reads were re-called with MiXCR into one record per CDR3 protein. This sample carries around 57,000 distinct CDR3 sequences, roughly a tenth of them seen once, and the ten largest clones take about 1.7%. In this sample, this clonotype turned up many times. The antigen is unknown. Study-wide points: VDJdb matching, biased toward anti-spike CD8 responses, missed private and CD4 specificities.

The J gene is TRBJ1-2, the V gene TRBV9; D may be TRBD1 (5 bases). This sequence originates from an adult who was a healthcare worker with PCR-confirmed SARS-CoV-2 infection or an uninfected control (not recorded which). The sequenced sample consisted of whole blood. CDR3 coding DNA: TGTGCCAGCAGCGAGAGACAGTTCACGATAGCTAACTATGGCTACACCTTC. Its translation is CASSERQFTIANYGYTF.